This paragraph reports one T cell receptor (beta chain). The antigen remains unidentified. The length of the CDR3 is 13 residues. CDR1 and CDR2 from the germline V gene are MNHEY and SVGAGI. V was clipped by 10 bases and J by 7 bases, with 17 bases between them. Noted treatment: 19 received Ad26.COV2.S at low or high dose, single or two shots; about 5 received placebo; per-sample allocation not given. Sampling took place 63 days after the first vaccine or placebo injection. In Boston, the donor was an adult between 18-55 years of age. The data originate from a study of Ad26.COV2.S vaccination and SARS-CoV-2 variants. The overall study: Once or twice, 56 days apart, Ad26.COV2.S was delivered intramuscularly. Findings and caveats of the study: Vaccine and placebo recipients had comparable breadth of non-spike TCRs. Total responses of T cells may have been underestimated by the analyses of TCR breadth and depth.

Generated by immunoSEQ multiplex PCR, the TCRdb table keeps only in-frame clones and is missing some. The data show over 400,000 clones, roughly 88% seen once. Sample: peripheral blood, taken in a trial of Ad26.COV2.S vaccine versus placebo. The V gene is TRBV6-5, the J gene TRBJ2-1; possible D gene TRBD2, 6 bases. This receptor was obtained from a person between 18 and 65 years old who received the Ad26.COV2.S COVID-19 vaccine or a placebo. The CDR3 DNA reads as TGTGCCATTAGCCCCCGGAGGGCAAATGAGCAGTTCTTC. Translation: CAISPRRANEQFF.